The present T cell receptor (beta chain) was sequenced within a study of blood T cell repertoires in COVID-19. How the authors handled the data: Quantification of nucleated cells was approximated via reference gene primer amplification. The repertoire was sequenced with immunoSEQ multiplex PCR; TCRdb's copy has only in-frame clones and lacks some. V, J and clone size reflect that table, while D and trimming were determined from the DNA. The table includes 150,000 to 200,000 clones, 60% to 85% detected once. V was pared by 1 base and J by 13 bases, with 9 bases of the junction left unmatched. This CDR3 is 15 amino acids long. Germline V gene lookup returns CDR1 SGHDN and CDR2 FVKESK.

The sample was peripheral blood. This sequence was found in a man aged 55 to 70 with acute or convalescent COVID-19. This rearrangement joins TRBV14 to TRBJ1-4; 10 bases agree with TRBD1. The CDR3 DNA reads TGTGCCAGCAGCCAAGTTGGGACAGGGGTCCGGTTACTGTTTTTT. Amino acids: CASSQVGTGVRLLFF.